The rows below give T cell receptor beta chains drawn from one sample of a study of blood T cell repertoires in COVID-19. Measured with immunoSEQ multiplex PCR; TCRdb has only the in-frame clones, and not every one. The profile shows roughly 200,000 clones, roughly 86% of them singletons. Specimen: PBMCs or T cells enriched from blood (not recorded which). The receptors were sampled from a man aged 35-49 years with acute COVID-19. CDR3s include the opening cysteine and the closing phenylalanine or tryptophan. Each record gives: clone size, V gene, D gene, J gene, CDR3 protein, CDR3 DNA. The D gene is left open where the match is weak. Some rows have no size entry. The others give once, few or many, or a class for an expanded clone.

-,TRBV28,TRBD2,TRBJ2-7,CASSYQRGRASYEQYF,TGTGCCAGCAGCTACCAAAGAGGGAGGGCCTCCTACGAGCAGTACTTC
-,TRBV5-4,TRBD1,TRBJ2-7,CASSLASGQGKYEQYF,TGTGCCAGCAGCTTGGCGTCGGGACAGGGGAAATACGAGCAGTACTTC
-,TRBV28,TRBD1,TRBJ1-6,CASQDRGQKGNSPLHF,TGTGCCAGCCAGGACAGGGGACAAAAAGGTAATTCACCCCTCCACTTT
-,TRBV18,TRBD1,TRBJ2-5,CASSTLHRGQETQYF,TGTGCCAGCTCGACACTACACAGGGGTCAAGAGACCCAGTACTTC
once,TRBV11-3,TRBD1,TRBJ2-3,CASSAGTGETDTQYF,TGTGCCAGCAGCGCCGGGACAGGGGAGACAGATACGCAGTATTTT
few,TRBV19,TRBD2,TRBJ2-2,CASSQPPGLSTYTGELFF,TGTGCCAGTAGTCAACCACCGGGACTATCGACATACACCGGGGAGCTGTTTTTT
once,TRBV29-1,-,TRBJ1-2,CSAVRDWDGYTF,TGCAGCGCCGTCCGGGATTGGGATGGCTACACCTTC
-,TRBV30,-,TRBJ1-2,CAWSVKLNYGYTF,TGTGCCTGGAGTGTGAAGCTTAACTATGGCTACACCTTC
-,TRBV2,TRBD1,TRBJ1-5,CASSLTGGSGQPQHF,TGTGCCAGCAGTCTAACAGGGGGCTCGGGTCAGCCCCAGCATTTT
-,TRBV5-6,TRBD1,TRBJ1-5,CASSVITGVEPQHF,TGTGCCAGCAGCGTGATTACAGGGGTCGAGCCCCAGCATTTT
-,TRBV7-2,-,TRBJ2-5,CASSRTRLETQYF,TGTGCCAGCAGCCGAACTAGGTTGGAGACCCAGTACTTC
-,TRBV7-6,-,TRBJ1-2,CASSTAGDDGYTF,TGTGCCAGCAGCACCGCAGGGGATGATGGCTACACCTTC
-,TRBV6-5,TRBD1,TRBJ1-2,CASSGMGQNYGYTF,TGTGCCAGCAGCGGGATGGGACAGAACTATGGCTACACCTTC
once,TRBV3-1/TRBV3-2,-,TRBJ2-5,CASSQDQVRGRETQYF,TGTGCCAGCAGCCAAGATCAAGTCCGAGGGCGGGAGACCCAGTACTTC
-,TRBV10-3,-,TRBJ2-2,CAINEAGLDTGELFF,TGTGCCATCAATGAGGCAGGGCTGGACACCGGGGAGCTGTTTTTT